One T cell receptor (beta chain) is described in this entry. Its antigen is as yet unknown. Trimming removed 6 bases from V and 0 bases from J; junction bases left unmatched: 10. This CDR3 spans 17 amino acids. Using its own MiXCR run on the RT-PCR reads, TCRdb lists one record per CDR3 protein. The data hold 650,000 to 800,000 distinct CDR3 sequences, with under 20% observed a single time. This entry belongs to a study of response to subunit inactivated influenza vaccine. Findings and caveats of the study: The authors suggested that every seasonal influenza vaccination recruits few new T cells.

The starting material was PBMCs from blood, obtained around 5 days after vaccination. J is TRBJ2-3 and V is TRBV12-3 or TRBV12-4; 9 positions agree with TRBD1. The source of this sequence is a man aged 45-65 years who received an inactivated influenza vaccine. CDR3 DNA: TGTGCCAGCAGCACCCCCGTCGGACAGGGGAGCACAGATACGCAGTATTTT. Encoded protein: CASSTPVGQGSTDTQYF.